Shown below are 5 T cell receptor beta chains from a single sample sequenced in a study of cytomegalovirus exposure and HLA in healthy donors. Primers for the PCR totalled 60 Vbeta and 13 Jbeta. The method was immunoSEQ multiplex PCR; TCRdb's version includes in-frame clones alone and lacks a portion of them. The sample consists of some 120,000 clones, roughly 74% of them appearing once. Sequenced: PBMCs. The receptors were sampled from a woman between 45 and 60 years old in good health and CMV-seropositive.

The chain has TRBV19 and TRBJ2-5, with 7 bases lining up with TRBD1. Germline CDR1 LNHDA, CDR2 SQIVND (reference sequence). With V trimmed by 6 bases and J by 6 bases, 7 bases remained unmatched. The length of the CDR3 is 13 residues. This chain's CDR3 is CASSLDRAKTQYF. As DNA, the CDR3 is TGTGCCAGTAGCTTAGACAGGGCGAAGACCCAGTACTTC.

This clone was counted only a few times. V and J are TRBV30 and TRBJ2-7; D might be TRBD2 (5 bases). This CDR3 has 12 amino acids. The ends were cut back, 5 bases at V and 6 bases at J, with 14 bases in the middle. Germline assignment: CDR1 GTSNPN and CDR2 SVGIG (reference sequence). The CDR3 nucleotides read TGTGCCTGGGCGGGCGGCTTCGTCGAGCAGTACTTC. Amino acid sequence: CAWAGGFVEQYF.

V is TRBV7-2 and J is TRBJ2-1; a weak D match, TRBD1 (5 bases). The CDR3 is 12 residues long. Germline CDR1 SGHTA, CDR2 FQGNSA. V lost 3 bases to trimming and J lost 6 bases, with 6 bases between them. The CDR3 spells CASSLDINEQFF. In DNA form, the CDR3 reads TGTGCCAGCAGCTTGGACATCAATGAGCAGTTCTTC.

The genes are TRBV6-4 and TRBJ2-1; possible D gene TRBD2, 6 bases. Trimming removed 2 bases from V and 12 bases from J, with 11 bases in between. The CDR3 totals 12 residues. CDR1 is MRHNA, CDR2 SNTAGT, per germline. CDR3 region: CASSDLNGGQFF. The DNA of the CDR3 is TGTGCCAGCAGTGACCTTAACGGGGGGCAGTTCTTC.

V usage is TRBV5-1 and J usage is TRBJ2-2; D is perhaps TRBD2 (5 bases). Germline V gene sequence: CDR1 SGHRS, CDR2 YFSETQ. The CDR3 runs to 14 residues. The ends were cut back, 2 bases at V and 3 bases at J, with 8 bases in the middle. CDR3 sequence (DNA): TGCGCCAGCAGCTTAGGAGGCGACACCGGGGAGCTGTTTTTT. The encoded protein is CASSLGGDTGELFF.